The 20 T cell receptor beta chains given below trace back to one sample, sequenced in a study of CD8 T cells in ankylosing spondylitis. Via MiXCR, TCRdb re-called the 5' RACE reads, giving one row per CDR3 protein. Altogether roughly 150,000 distinct CDR3 sequences are present, 7.3% being singletons, with the ten largest covering roughly 12%. What was sequenced was blood, either unsorted or a sorted T cell fraction (not recorded which). All receptors derive from a female donor with ankylosing spondylitis or in good health (not recorded which).

In this sample, this clonotype turned up many times. The rearrangement uses TRBV5-1 and TRBJ2-3; 8 bases line up with TRBD2. The CDR3 runs to 15 residues. Germline V gives CDR1 SGHRS, CDR2 YFSETQ. Unmatched junction bases numbered 9, after V lost 2 bases and J lost 7 bases. The CDR3 loop reads CASSFRGLAGNTQYF. The CDR3 DNA reads as TGCGCCAGCAGCTTCCGCGGACTAGCAGGGAATACGCAGTATTTT. The whole variable domain, filled in from reference TRBV5-1 and TRBJ2-3, reads KAGVTQTPRYLIKTRGQQVTLSCSPISGHRSVSWYQQTPGQGLQFLFEYFSETQRNKGNFPGRFSGRQFSNSRSEMNVSTLELGDSALYLCASSFRGLAGNTQYFGPGTRLTVL.

This clonotype came up many times. The chain is built from TRBV4-3 and TRBJ2-7; D possibly uses TRBD1 or TRBD2 (6 bases each). Trimming pared 0 bases from V and 3 bases from J, leaving 18 bases between. The germline V gene encodes CDR1 LGHNA and CDR2 YSLEER. CDR3 size: 17 residues. Here the CDR3 reads CASSQEAGEVFVYEQYF. The CDR3 DNA reads TGCGCCAGCAGCCAAGAGGCAGGGGAGGTTTTTGTCTACGAGCAGTACTTC.

This clonotype has at least ten counts. The chain recombines TRBV5-1 with TRBJ1-1; TRBD1 is a possible D gene (6 bases). The CDR3 loop spans 15 amino acids. Germline CDR1 and CDR2: SGHRS and YFSETQ. V gave up 4 bases and J gave up 5 bases, with 18 bases separating them. In nucleotides, the CDR3 is TGCGCCAGCAGCGCATCCAGGGGTCTGGGAACTGAAGCTTTCTTT. This sequence encodes CASSASRGLGTEAFF.

V and J are TRBV5-1 and TRBJ2-1; D is ambiguous. The CDR3 is 13 residues long. From germline, CDR1 is SGHRS and CDR2 YFSETQ. The V end lost 0 bases, the J end lost 5 bases, and 6 bases lay between the germline ends. The CDR3 reads CASSLGVNNEQFF. The CDR3, as DNA: TGCGCCAGCAGCTTGGGAGTAAACAATGAGCAGTTCTTC.

This clonotype was seen ten or more times. The chain carries TRBV6-1 and TRBJ2-1, with D maybe TRBD1 (6 bases). V dropped 3 bases and J dropped 10 bases, with 13 bases sitting between them. Germline CDR1 MNHNS, CDR2 SASEGT. This CDR3 has 13 amino acids. In DNA, the CDR3 is TGTGCCAGCAGTGAGAGACAGGTCAGGGAGCAGTTCTTC. This translates into CASSERQVREQFF.

This clonotype was detected many times. The rearrangement joins TRBV3-1 to TRBJ1-6, with 7 bases that match TRBD1. V shed 5 bases, J shed 5 bases, and the junction held 9 bases outside the gene matches. Germline CDR1 is LGHDT and CDR2 is YNNKEL (reference sequence). CDR3 length: 16 residues. The chain's CDR3 is CASSSWTGGDNSPLHF. The CDR3 nucleotides are TGTGCCAGCAGCTCCTGGACAGGAGGGGATAATTCACCCCTCCACTTT. The entire variable domain, with the rest obtained from reference TRBV3-1 and TRBJ1-6, is as follows: DTAVSQTPKYLVTQMGNDKSIKCEQNLGHDTMYWYKQDSKKFLKIMFSYNNKELIINETVPNRFSPKSPDKAHLNLHINSLELGDSAVYFCASSSWTGGDNSPLHFGNGTRLTVT.

This clonotype came up many times. The rearrangement uses TRBV28 and TRBJ2-7, with no clear D. The germline CDR1 and CDR2 sequences are MDHEN and SYDVKM. The CDR3 spans 13 residues. V lost 7 bases and J lost 2, with 12 bases in between. The CDR3: CASTRQLPYEQYF. In DNA, the CDR3 is TGTGCCAGCACCAGACAATTACCCTACGAGCAGTACTTC.

The table lists this clonotype with many counts. This rearrangement joins TRBV3-1 to TRBJ1-3; no reliable D call. This CDR3 has 13 amino acids. Germline assignment: CDR1 LGHDT and CDR2 YNNKEL (reference sequence). Trimming left V 1 base short and J 7 bases short, with 8 bases between. The chain's CDR3 is CASSQVGSNTIYF. CDR3 in DNA: TGTGCCAGCAGCCAAGTGGGATCCAACACCATATATTTT.

This clonotype was counted at least ten times. This chain uses TRBV6-2 or TRBV6-3 with TRBJ1-2; D ambiguous. CDR1 MNHEY and CDR2 SVGEGT come from the germline V gene. CDR3 size: 14 residues. Trimming took 3 bases from V and 4 from J, leaving 12 bases between them. The CDR3 DNA follows: TGTGCCAGCAGTTATCAACGAGACACCTATGGCTACACCTTC. Residues: CASSYQRDTYGYTF.

At least ten counts were recorded for this clonotype. This chain uses TRBV12-3 or TRBV12-4 with TRBJ1-1; no clear D gene. The germline V and J ends were trimmed by 5 bases and 1 base, with 11 bases remaining between them. The CDR3 runs 14 residues. CDR3 protein: CASSATFGNTEAFF. The CDR3 DNA reads as TGTGCCAGCAGTGCGACATTCGGGAACACTGAAGCTTTCTTT.

This clonotype was found many times. This chain uses TRBV7-2 with TRBJ1-2; 7 positions agree with TRBD1. The junction had 3 bases not matched to a gene; V was cut back by 4 bases and J by 1 base. This CDR3 spans 14 amino acids. Germline V lookup: CDR1 SGHTA, CDR2 FQGNSA. CDR3 protein: CASSWGQLNYGYTF. In DNA form, the CDR3 reads TGTGCCAGCAGCTGGGGACAGCTTAACTATGGCTACACCTTC. Full variable domain (rest looked up from reference TRBV7-2 and TRBJ1-2): GAGVSQSPSNKVTEKGKDVELRCDPISGHTALYWYRQSLGQGLEFLIYFQGNSAPDKSGLPSDRFSAERTGGSVSTLTIQRTQQEDSAVYLCASSWGQLNYGYTFGSGTRLTVV.

V and J are TRBV10-3 and TRBJ2-7, with D possibly matching TRBD1 (6 bases). Trimming removed 8 bases from V and 2 bases from J, with 16 bases in between. This CDR3 has 14 residues. Germline V gene lookup returns CDR1 ENHRY and CDR2 SYGVKD. DNA of the CDR3: TGTGCCATCGGACAGACAGACGAGACCTACGAGCAGTACTTC. Translated, it gives CAIGQTDETYEQYF.

The rearrangement joins TRBV6-5 to TRBJ1-1, with D unresolved. Germline V gives CDR1 MNHEY, CDR2 SVGAGI. The CDR3 is 17 amino acids. Trimming removed 0 bases at V and 1 base at J, with 15 bases between. CDR3 bases: TGTGCCAGCAGTTACTCTGGGCGCACTCGACGGAACACTGAAGCTTTCTTT. Protein: CASSYSGRTRRNTEAFF.

This clonotype was detected many times. The chain carries TRBV4-1 and TRBJ2-3, with 11 bases identical to TRBD2. From germline, CDR1 is MGHRA and CDR2 YSYEKL. V shed 3 bases, J shed 0 bases, and the junction held 2 bases outside the gene matches. CDR3 size: 16 residues. As DNA, the CDR3 is TGCGCCAGCAGCCACAGACTAGCGGGGAGCACAGATACGCAGTATTTT. Translation: CASSHRLAGSTDTQYF.

This clonotype was observed at least ten times. The chain is built from TRBV9 and TRBJ2-1; TRBD1 is a possible D gene (6 bases). Trimming removed 2 bases at V and 5 bases at J, with 11 bases between. CDR3 length: 14 amino acids. The germline CDR1 and CDR2 sequences are SGDLS and YYNGEE. The CDR3 sequence is CASSVGTRHNEQFF. CDR3 in DNA: TGTGCCAGCAGCGTCGGGACACGGCACAATGAGCAGTTCTTC. The entire variable domain, with the rest obtained from reference TRBV9 and TRBJ2-1, is as follows: DSGVTQTPKHLITATGQRVTLRCSPRSGDLSVYWYQQSLDQGLQFLIQYYNGEERAKGNILERFSAQQFPDLHSELNLSSLELGDSALYFCASSVGTRHNEQFFGPGTRLTVL.

This clonotype was detected ten times or more. V gene TRBV5-1 combines with J gene TRBJ2-7; D is ambiguous. From germline, CDR1 is SGHRS and CDR2 YFSETQ. Trimming removed 1 base at V and 1 base at J, with 9 bases between. The CDR3 consists of 14 residues. The CDR3 protein is CASSLPDGSYEQYF. The CDR3 bases are TGCGCCAGCAGCTTGCCGGACGGATCCTACGAGCAGTACTTC.

This clonotype was observed at least ten times. A much larger clone differs from this one at a single base, so this may be a read error. This CDR3 fails to terminate in the conserved phenylalanine or tryptophan, so it likely reflects a read error. The chain carries TRBV3-1 and TRBJ2-5; a possible D gene is TRBD2 (5 bases). The CDR3 loop spans 15 amino acids. CDR1 is LGHDT and CDR2 is YNNKEL in the germline V gene (reference sequence). Trimming removed 4 bases at V and 4 bases at J, with 16 bases between. This CDR3 reads CASSLQGEGGETQYL. CDR3 DNA: TGTGCCAGCAGCCTACAAGGCGAGGGCGGAGAGACCCAGTACCTC.

In its sample, this clonotype was seen many times. The chain is built from TRBV3-1 and TRBJ2-7; D may match TRBD1 or TRBD2 (5 bases each). This CDR3 has 15 residues. Trimming cost V 7 bases and J 4 bases, with 20 bases left between them. The germline CDR1 and CDR2 sequences are LGHDT and YNNKEL (reference sequence). The CDR3 sequence: CASTKGPSPGYEQYF. DNA of the CDR3: TGTGCCAGCACCAAGGGACCTTCACCTGGGTACGAGCAGTACTTC.

This clonotype was detected many times. The chain recombines TRBV5-1 with TRBJ2-1, with D perhaps TRBD1 or TRBD2 (5 bases each). Looked up from germline, CDR1 is SGHRS and CDR2 is YFSETQ. The V gene lost 0 bases and the J gene lost 8 bases, with 6 bases spanning the gap. The CDR3 has 12 amino acids. In DNA, the CDR3 is TGCGCCAGCAGCTTGGTGGGGGATGAGCAGTTCTTC. Amino acid sequence: CASSLVGDEQFF.

The chain uses TRBV6-2 or TRBV6-3 and TRBJ2-1; 9 bases match TRBD1. This CDR3 comprises 16 residues. Losses at the gene ends were 0 bases for V and 7 bases for J; bases not matched to a gene: 7. Germline V CDR1 and CDR2: MNHEY, SVGEGT. CDR3 nucleotide sequence: TGTGCCAGCAGTTACTCACAGGGGGCAGTAGTGAATGAGCAGTTCTTC. This encodes CASSYSQGAVVNEQFF.